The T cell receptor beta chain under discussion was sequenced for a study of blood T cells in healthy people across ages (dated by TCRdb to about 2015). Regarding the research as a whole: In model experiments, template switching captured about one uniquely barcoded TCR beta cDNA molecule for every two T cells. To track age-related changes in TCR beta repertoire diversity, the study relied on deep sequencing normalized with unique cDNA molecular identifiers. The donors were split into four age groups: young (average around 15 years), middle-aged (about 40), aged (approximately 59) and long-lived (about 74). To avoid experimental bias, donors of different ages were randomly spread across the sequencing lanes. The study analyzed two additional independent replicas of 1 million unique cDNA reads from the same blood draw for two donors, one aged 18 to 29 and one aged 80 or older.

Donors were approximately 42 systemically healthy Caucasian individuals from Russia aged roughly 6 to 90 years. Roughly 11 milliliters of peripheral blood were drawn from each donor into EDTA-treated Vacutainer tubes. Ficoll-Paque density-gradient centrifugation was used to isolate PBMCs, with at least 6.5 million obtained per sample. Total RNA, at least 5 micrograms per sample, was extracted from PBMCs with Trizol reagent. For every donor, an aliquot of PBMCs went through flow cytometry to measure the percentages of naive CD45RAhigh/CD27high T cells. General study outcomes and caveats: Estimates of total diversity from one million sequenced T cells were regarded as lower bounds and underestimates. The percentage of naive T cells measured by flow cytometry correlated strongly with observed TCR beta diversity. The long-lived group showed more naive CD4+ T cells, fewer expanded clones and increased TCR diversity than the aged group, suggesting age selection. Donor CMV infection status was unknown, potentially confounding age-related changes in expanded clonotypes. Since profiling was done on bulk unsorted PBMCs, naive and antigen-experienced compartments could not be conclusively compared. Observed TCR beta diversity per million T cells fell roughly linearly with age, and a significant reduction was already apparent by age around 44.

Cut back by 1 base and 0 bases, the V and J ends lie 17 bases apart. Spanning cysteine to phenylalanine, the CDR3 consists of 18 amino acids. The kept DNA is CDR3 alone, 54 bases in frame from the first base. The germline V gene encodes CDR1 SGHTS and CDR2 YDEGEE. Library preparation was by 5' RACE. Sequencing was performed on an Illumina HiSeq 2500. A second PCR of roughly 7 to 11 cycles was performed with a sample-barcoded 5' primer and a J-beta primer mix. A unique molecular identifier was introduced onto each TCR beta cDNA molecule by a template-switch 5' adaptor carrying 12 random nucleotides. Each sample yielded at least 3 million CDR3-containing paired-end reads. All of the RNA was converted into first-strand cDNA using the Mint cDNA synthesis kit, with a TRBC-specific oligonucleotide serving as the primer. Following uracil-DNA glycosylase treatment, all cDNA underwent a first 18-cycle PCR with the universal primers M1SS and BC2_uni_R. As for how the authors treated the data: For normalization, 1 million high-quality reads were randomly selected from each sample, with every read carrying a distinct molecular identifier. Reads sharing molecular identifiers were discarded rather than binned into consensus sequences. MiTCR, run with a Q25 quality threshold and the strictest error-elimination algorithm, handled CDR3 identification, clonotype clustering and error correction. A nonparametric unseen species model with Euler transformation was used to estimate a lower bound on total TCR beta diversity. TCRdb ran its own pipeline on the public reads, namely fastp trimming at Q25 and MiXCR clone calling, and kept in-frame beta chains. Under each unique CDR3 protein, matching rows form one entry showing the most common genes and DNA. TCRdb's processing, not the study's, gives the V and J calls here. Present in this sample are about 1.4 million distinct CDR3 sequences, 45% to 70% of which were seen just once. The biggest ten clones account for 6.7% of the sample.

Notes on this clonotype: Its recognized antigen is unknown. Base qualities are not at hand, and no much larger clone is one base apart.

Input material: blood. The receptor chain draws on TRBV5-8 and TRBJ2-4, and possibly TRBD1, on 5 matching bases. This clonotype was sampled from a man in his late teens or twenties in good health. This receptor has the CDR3 CASSLYLGETAAKNIQYF. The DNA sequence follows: TGTGCCAGCAGCTTGTACCTCGGCGAGACAGCAGCCAAAAACATTCAGTACTTC.